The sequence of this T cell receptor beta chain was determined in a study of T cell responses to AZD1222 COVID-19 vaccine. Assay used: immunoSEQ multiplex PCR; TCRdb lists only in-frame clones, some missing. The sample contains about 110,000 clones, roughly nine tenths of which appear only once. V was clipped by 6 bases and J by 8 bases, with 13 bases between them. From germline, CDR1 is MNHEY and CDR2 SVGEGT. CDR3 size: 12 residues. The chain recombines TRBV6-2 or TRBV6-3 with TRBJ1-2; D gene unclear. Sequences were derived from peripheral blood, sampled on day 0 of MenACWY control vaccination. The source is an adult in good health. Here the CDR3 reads CASSLRTEGYTF. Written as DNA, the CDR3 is TGTGCCAGCAGCCTCCGGACGGAAGGCTACACCTTC.